The rows below give T cell receptor beta chains drawn from one sample of a study of blood T cells in healthy people across ages. TCRdb ran MiXCR on the 5' RACE reads and lists one entry per CDR3 protein. The sample contains fewer than 800,000 distinct CDR3 sequences, 49% of which appear only once. Sequenced input: blood. The receptors come from a woman aged 60-70 years in good health. CDR3s include the opening cysteine and the closing phenylalanine or tryptophan. The D gene is left open where the match is weak. Clone size is stated in some rows and not others, as once, few, many or a class when expanded.

D gene: .; V gene: TRBV19; clone size: .; J gene: TRBJ2-1; CDR3 length: 14; CDR3 DNA: TGTGCCAGGAGTATAGGGGATGTATACAATGAGCAGTTCTTC; CDR3 protein: CARSIGDVYNEQFF
D gene: .; V gene: TRBV29-1; clone size: few; J gene: TRBJ2-3; CDR3 length: 13; CDR3 DNA: TGCAGCGTTGAATTACAAGGGGGAGATACGCAGTATTTT; CDR3 protein: CSVELQGGDTQYF
D gene: .; V gene: TRBV15; clone size: .; J gene: TRBJ2-3; CDR3 length: 14; CDR3 DNA: TGTGCCACCAGCAGAGCAATTCGCACAGATACGCAGTATTTT; CDR3 protein: CATSRAIRTDTQYF
D gene: .; V gene: TRBV20-1; clone size: few; J gene: TRBJ2-1; CDR3 length: 14; CDR3 DNA: TGCAGTGCTACGGACGCCAGCTCCTACAATGAGCAGTTCTTC; CDR3 protein: CSATDASSYNEQFF
D gene: .; V gene: TRBV6-6; clone size: .; J gene: TRBJ2-7; CDR3 length: 11; CDR3 DNA: TGTGCCAGCCAAAAGGGCTACGAGCAGTACTTC; CDR3 protein: CASQKGYEQYF
D gene: .; V gene: TRBV20-1; clone size: .; J gene: TRBJ1-2; CDR3 length: 14; CDR3 DNA: TGCAGTGCCCCCTCCCACGCCCCTAACTATGGCTACACCTTC; CDR3 protein: CSAPSHAPNYGYTF
D gene: .; V gene: TRBV25-1; clone size: .; J gene: TRBJ2-5; CDR3 length: 14; CDR3 DNA: TGTGCCAGCAGTGAAATGGCCCGAGGGGAGACCCAGTACTTC; CDR3 protein: CASSEMARGETQYF
D gene: .; V gene: TRBV7-2; clone size: .; J gene: TRBJ1-1; CDR3 length: 15; CDR3 DNA: TGTGCCAGCAGCGTAGGGAGGGAAAAAGCGTCTGAAGCTTTCTTT; CDR3 protein: CASSVGREKASEAFF
D gene: .; V gene: TRBV5-4; clone size: .; J gene: TRBJ2-1; CDR3 length: 15; CDR3 DNA: TGTGCCACCCTACCGCGCCAGAGGGCCTACAATGAGCAGTTCTTC; CDR3 protein: CATLPRQRAYNEQFF
D gene: TRBD2; V gene: TRBV5-1; clone size: .; J gene: TRBJ2-3; CDR3 length: 15; CDR3 DNA: TGCGCCAGCAGCTTGGATGCGGGAGGATGGGATACGCAGTATTTT; CDR3 protein: CASSLDAGGWDTQYF
D gene: TRBD2; V gene: TRBV6-1; clone size: few; J gene: TRBJ2-1; CDR3 length: 14; CDR3 DNA: TGTGCCAGCAGTGAATGGGCAGGGAGGGATGAGCAGTTCTTC; CDR3 protein: CASSEWAGRDEQFF
D gene: .; V gene: TRBV15; clone size: .; J gene: TRBJ2-7; CDR3 length: 14; CDR3 DNA: TGTGCCACCAGCAGAGAGTACCACGATTACGAGCAGTACTTC; CDR3 protein: CATSREYHDYEQYF
D gene: TRBD2; V gene: TRBV20-1; clone size: .; J gene: TRBJ2-1; CDR3 length: 16; CDR3 DNA: TGCAGTGCTCAGCTAGCGGGAGGTTCGGGGACATTTGAGCAGTTCTTC; CDR3 protein: CSAQLAGGSGTFEQFF
D gene: .; V gene: TRBV9; clone size: .; J gene: TRBJ2-1; CDR3 length: 14; CDR3 DNA: TGTGCCAGCAGCGTAGGTGCGAGAGGCAATGAGCAGTTCTTC; CDR3 protein: CASSVGARGNEQFF
D gene: TRBD2; V gene: TRBV20-1; clone size: .; J gene: TRBJ2-1; CDR3 length: 14; CDR3 DNA: TGCAGTCGAAGGACTAGCGGGAGTCTCAATGAGCAGTTCTTC; CDR3 protein: CSRRTSGSLNEQFF
D gene: TRBD2; V gene: TRBV20-1; clone size: .; J gene: TRBJ2-3; CDR3 length: 14; CDR3 DNA: TGCAGTGCCCCGGCTAGCGGAAACACAGATACGCAGTATTTT; CDR3 protein: CSAPASGNTDTQYF
D gene: TRBD1; V gene: TRBV27; clone size: .; J gene: TRBJ2-1; CDR3 length: 16; CDR3 DNA: TGTGCCAGCAGTTTACTCACAGGGGGACTGAACAATGAGCAGTTCTTC; CDR3 protein: CASSLLTGGLNNEQFF
D gene: TRBD1; V gene: TRBV5-1; clone size: .; J gene: TRBJ2-1; CDR3 length: 14; CDR3 DNA: TGCGCCAGCAGCGTAGACAGGGTTGACAATGAGCAGTTCTTC; CDR3 protein: CASSVDRVDNEQFF
D gene: .; V gene: TRBV5-1; clone size: few; J gene: TRBJ2-7; CDR3 length: 16; CDR3 DNA: TGCGCCAGCAGCTTGGCCGGGGGCGCGGTTGGGTACGAGCAGTACTTC; CDR3 protein: CASSLAGGAVGYEQYF
D gene: .; V gene: TRBV18; clone size: once; J gene: TRBJ2-7; CDR3 length: 15; CDR3 DNA: TGTGCCAGCTCACCTAGGCAGGCCGGATCCAACGAGCAGTACTTC; CDR3 protein: CASSPRQAGSNEQYF
D gene: .; V gene: TRBV7-9; clone size: .; J gene: TRBJ2-3; CDR3 length: 15; CDR3 DNA: TGTGCCAGCAGTCAGTGGGCGACGGGGACAGATACGCAGTATTTT; CDR3 protein: CASSQWATGTDTQYF
D gene: TRBD2; V gene: TRBV29-1; clone size: few; J gene: TRBJ2-1; CDR3 length: 13; CDR3 DNA: TGCAGCGTTGCACTAGCGGTATACAATGAGCAGTTCTTC; CDR3 protein: CSVALAVYNEQFF
D gene: .; V gene: TRBV6-2/TRBV6-3; clone size: .; J gene: TRBJ2-6; CDR3 length: 16; CDR3 DNA: TGTGCCAGCAGTTACCACAAAAGCTCTGGGGCCAACGTCCTGACTTTC; CDR3 protein: CASSYHKSSGANVLTF
D gene: TRBD1; V gene: TRBV11-2; clone size: .; J gene: TRBJ2-7; CDR3 length: 15; CDR3 DNA: TGTGCCAGCAGCCCTACAGGGGGTGCCCCCTACGAGCAGTACTTC; CDR3 protein: CASSPTGGAPYEQYF
D gene: TRBD2; V gene: TRBV20-1; clone size: .; J gene: TRBJ2-3; CDR3 length: 16; CDR3 DNA: TGCAGTGCCCCGTCGAGACGGGCGGGAGACACAGATACGCAGTATTTT; CDR3 protein: CSAPSRRAGDTDTQYF
D gene: TRBD2; V gene: TRBV29-1; clone size: many; J gene: TRBJ2-5; CDR3 length: 13; CDR3 DNA: TGCAGCGTTGTCGGGAGGGCCCTGGAGACCCAGTACTTC; CDR3 protein: CSVVGRALETQYF
D gene: TRBD2; V gene: TRBV3-1; clone size: .; J gene: TRBJ2-5; CDR3 length: 17; CDR3 DNA: TGTGCCAGCAGCCCCCAATTTAGCGGGAGGTCTGGGGAGACCCAGTACTTC; CDR3 protein: CASSPQFSGRSGETQYF
D gene: .; V gene: TRBV20-1; clone size: few; J gene: TRBJ2-7; CDR3 length: 15; CDR3 DNA: TGCAGTGCTCCTAATCGACGGGACAACTCCTACGAGCAGTACTTC; CDR3 protein: CSAPNRRDNSYEQYF